The 12 T cell receptor beta chains listed next were all sequenced from one sample in a study of blood T cells in healthy people across ages. The use of a sample-barcoded 5' primer and a J-beta primer mix characterized a second PCR of roughly 6 to 11 cycles. TCRdb fed the 5' RACE reads into MiXCR, producing one record per CDR3 protein. The data contain roughly 2 million distinct CDR3 sequences, about 50% of them singletons. Sequences were obtained from blood. Every receptor here comes from a woman in her forties in good health.

The chain carries TRBV20-1 and TRBJ2-7, with no clear D. Per the germline V gene, CDR1 is DFQATT and CDR2 is SNEGSKA (reference sequence). CDR3 length equals 12 residues. The ends were cut back, 5 bases at V and 6 bases at J, with 14 bases in the middle. CDR3 protein: CSAPDEVFEQYF. CDR3 coding DNA: TGCAGTGCTCCCGATGAGGTTTTCGAGCAGTACTTC.

The chain links TRBV15 to TRBJ2-5; TRBD2 aligns across 15 bases. This CDR3 contains 17 residues. The V and J ends lost 1 base and 3 bases, in that order; junction bases with no gene match: 3. Germline CDR1 LNHNV, CDR2 YYDKDF (reference sequence). This chain's CDR3 is CATSRGRTSGGEETQYF. In DNA form, the CDR3 reads TGTGCCACCAGCAGAGGTCGGACTAGCGGGGGGGAAGAGACCCAGTACTTC.

The chain uses TRBV4-1 and TRBJ2-2; no definite D call. V dropped 5 bases and J dropped 6 bases, with 10 bases sitting between them. The CDR3 runs to 13 residues. Germline V gene sequence: CDR1 MGHRA, CDR2 YSYEKL. Here the CDR3 DNA reads TGCGCCAGCAGCGTAGGCCTCGCCGGGGAGCTGTTTTTT. Encoded protein: CASSVGLAGELFF.

The genes are TRBV12-3 or TRBV12-4 and TRBJ2-3; D gene unclear. CDR3 length: 16 amino acids. V lost 2 bases and J lost 4, with 16 bases in between. CDR3 residues: CASSLPPGLSADTQYF. In DNA, the CDR3 is TGTGCCAGCAGTTTACCGCCAGGTCTCAGCGCAGATACGCAGTATTTT.

V gene TRBV5-1 combines with J gene TRBJ2-3; weak D call: TRBD1 (7 bases). The V end lost 4 bases, the J end lost 2 bases, and 11 bases lay between the germline ends. The CDR3 sequence is 14 residues long. Germline V lookup: CDR1 SGHRS, CDR2 YFSETQ. CDR3 loop: CASSGGTVTDTQYF. CDR3 bases: TGCGCCAGCAGCGGGGGGACAGTCACAGATACGCAGTATTTT.

This clonotype has only a few counts. The J gene is TRBJ2-1, the V gene TRBV7-9; D is perhaps TRBD1 (5 bases). CDR1 is SEHNR and CDR2 is FQNEAQ in the germline V gene (reference sequence). This CDR3 spans 13 amino acids. V was trimmed by 3 bases and J by 8 bases, leaving 11 bases between them. CDR3 sequence (DNA): TGTGCCAGCAGCTTCGTTGGGGCCGATGAGCAGTTCTTC. As protein: CASSFVGADEQFF. The complete variable domain, with remaining parts taken from reference TRBV7-9 and TRBJ2-1, reads DTGVSQNPRHKITKRGQNVTFRCDPISEHNRLYWYRQTLGQGPEFLTYFQNEAQLEKSRLLSDRFSAERPKGSFSTLEIQRTEQGDSAMYLCASSFVGADEQFFGPGTRLTVL.

The chain recombines TRBV24-1 with TRBJ2-1; 12 bases map to TRBD2. Per the germline V gene, CDR1 is KGHDR and CDR2 is SFDVKD. The length of the CDR3 is 14 residues. V was pared by 7 bases and J by 9 bases, with 6 bases of the junction left unmatched. The CDR3 DNA follows: TGTGCCACCAGGGCTAGCGGGGGGGCCAGTGAGCAGTTCTTC. Translating it yields CATRASGGASEQFF.

This chain links TRBV18 with TRBJ2-1, with D perhaps TRBD1 or TRBD2 (5 bases each). The V gene's germline CDR1 is KGHSH and CDR2 LQKENI. V dropped 5 bases and J dropped 8 bases, with 16 bases sitting between them. The CDR3 length is 14 residues. The CDR3 region has the DNA TGTGCCAGCTCAACGACGTCCCGAGGGGATGAGCAGTTCTTC. Amino acids: CASSTTSRGDEQFF.

This chain connects TRBV7-2 to TRBJ1-2; D is undetermined. The CDR3 spans 14 residues. V was shortened by 6 bases and J by 4 bases, with 15 bases between the two germline ends. Per the germline V gene, CDR1 is SGHTA and CDR2 is FQGNSA. The DNA for the CDR3 is TGTGCCAGCAGTTTCACTTCCACCGTCTATGGCTACACCTTC. Its translation is CASSFTSTVYGYTF.

This clonotype was counted only a few times. The chain carries TRBV6-2 or TRBV6-3 and TRBJ1-2; a possible D gene is TRBD1 (6 bases). The V and J ends lost 6 bases and 6 bases respectively, with 14 bases between them. The CDR3 sequence is 13 residues long. Germline assignment: CDR1 MNHEY and CDR2 SVGEGT. The CDR3 region has the DNA TGTGCCAGCAGACACCGGAGGACAGATGGCTACACCTTC. Residues: CASRHRRTDGYTF.

The chain uses TRBV20-1 and TRBJ2-1; D unclear. The DNA end is more similar to TRBJ2-7, so the J call may be wrong. The CDR3 covers 14 residues. Looked up from germline, CDR1 is DFQATT and CDR2 is SNEGSKA (reference sequence). The CDR3 is CSAREQASYNEQYF. CDR3 nucleotide sequence: TGCAGTGCTAGAGAGCAGGCTTCCTACAATGAGCAGTACTTC.

This clonotype showed up just a few times. The chain links TRBV20-1 to TRBJ1-2; possibly TRBD1 for D (5 bases). The ends were cut back, 6 bases at V and 5 bases at J, with 31 bases in the middle. The CDR3 totals 18 residues. CDR1 DFQATT and CDR2 SNEGSKA come from the germline V gene (reference sequence). The CDR3 coding sequence is TGCAGTGCCCCAGGGTATCACAACACGGGGTCTGGGTCGTATGGCTACACCTTC. Encoded protein: CSAPGYHNTGSGSYGYTF.